This T cell receptor (beta chain) is from a study of T cells in Graves' hyperthyroidism and ophthalmopathy. Study observations and caveats: Prediction of ophthalmopathy progression came a median 6.5 months pre-onset. Ophthalmopathy was distinguished from stable hyperthyroidism by 13 V-J signatures.

This CDR3 spans 14 amino acids. Between the trimmed V and J ends, which lost 9 bases and 4 bases, there was a span of 16 bases. Germline loops: CDR1 MNHEY, CDR2 SVGEGT. For this clonotype: The antigen is unknown. Since a much larger clone is just one base distant, this may be a read error.

Uncontrolled infections, other autoimmune diseases, pregnancy or lactation led to exclusion of patients. Fresh peripheral blood, roughly 10 ml, was the source of the PBMCs. Template material for amplifying TCR beta CDR3 regions consisted of RNA transcripts. Carried out on the TCR CDR3, a first-round RT-PCR used the HTBI primer set. TCRdb called the multiplex PCR reads again in MiXCR, with one record for every CDR3 protein. The sample records approximately 430,000 distinct CDR3 sequences, roughly 14% being singletons. Sequencing input: blood. The rearrangement joins TRBV6-2 or TRBV6-3 to TRBJ1-5; maybe TRBD1 (6 bases). The receptor comes from a man aged 18 to 30 with Graves' ophthalmopathy. The CDR3 is CARVLTGPNQPQHF. CDR3 sequence (DNA): TGTGCCAGAGTTCTGACAGGTCCTAATCAGCCCCAGCATTTT.